Following are 21 T cell receptor beta chains from one sample sequenced in a study of blood T cell repertoires in COVID-19. TCRdb keeps only in-frame clones here, not all; method: immunoSEQ multiplex PCR. In the table there are over 90,000 clones, almost 80% of which are singletons. The sample was peripheral blood. These receptors came from a man aged 60 to 69 with active or convalescent COVID-19.

J is TRBJ2-2 and V is TRBV7-3, with D possibly being TRBD2 (6 bases). Trimming cost V 5 bases and J 6 bases, with 16 bases left between them. CDR3 length: 15 amino acids. Germline V gene sequence: CDR1 SGHTA, CDR2 FQGTGA. In DNA, the CDR3 is TGTGCCAGCAGCCTCGTCCCCCCGGGGGCCGGGGAGCTGTTTTTT. It specifies CASSLVPPGAGELFF.

CDR3 coding DNA: TGTGCCAGCAGCGTAGGGAGGACTAGCGGGAGTGGTGAGCAGTTCTTC. It translates to CASSVGRTSGSGEQFF. The chain employs TRBV9 and TRBJ2-1; 13 positions match TRBD2. The ends lost 0 bases at V and 9 bases at J; junction bases unmatched: 6. The CDR3 length is 16 residues. Per the germline V gene, CDR1 is SGDLS and CDR2 is YYNGEE.

The chain carries TRBV5-4 and TRBJ2-1; D remains unclear. The V gene's germline CDR1 is SGHNT and CDR2 YYREEE (reference sequence). Trimming took off 0 bases at V and 6 bases at J, with 7 bases between the two ends. This CDR3 has 13 amino acids. The CDR3 DNA is TGTGCCAGCAGCTTGGCCGGTGGCAATGAGCAGTTCTTC. The encoded protein is CASSLAGGNEQFF.

This sequence joins TRBV10-3 and TRBJ2-5; 10 nucleotides match TRBD1. V was clipped by 6 bases and J by 4 bases; unmatched bases: 5. The CDR3 sequence is 14 residues long. CDR1 is ENHRY, CDR2 SYGVKD, per germline. This CDR3 is CAISGTGDGETQYF. The CDR3 DNA is TGTGCCATCAGCGGGACAGGGGACGGAGAGACCCAGTACTTC.

On this clone itself: Other nucleotide sequences from this sample produce the same CDR3. The rearrangement uses TRBV7-2 and TRBJ2-3; TRBD1 matches 11 bases. Germline V gene lookup returns CDR1 SGHTA and CDR2 FQGNSA. V was pared by 1 base and J by 4 bases, with 7 bases of the junction left unmatched. The CDR3 is 17 residues long. CDR3 nucleotides: TGTGCCAGCAGCTTAGTGGGTCTGGGACAGGGGGCAGATACGCAGTATTTT. Translated: CASSLVGLGQGADTQYF.

V and J are TRBV5-1 and TRBJ2-7; 12 bases match TRBD2. CDR3 size: 14 residues. J was trimmed by 3 bases and V by 3 bases; bases with no gene match: 1. Germline V lookup: CDR1 SGHRS, CDR2 YFSETQ. The chain's CDR3 is CASSWTSGDYEQYF. The CDR3 DNA reads as TGCGCCAGCAGCTGGACTAGCGGGGACTACGAGCAGTACTTC. The whole variable domain, filled in from reference TRBV5-1 and TRBJ2-7, reads KAGVTQTPRYLIKTRGQQVTLSCSPISGHRSVSWYQQTPGQGLQFLFEYFSETQRNKGNFPGRFSGRQFSNSRSEMNVSTLELGDSALYLCASSWTSGDYEQYFGPGTRLTVT.

The gene calls are TRBV4-1 and TRBJ2-3, with 14 bases identical to TRBD2. CDR1 and CDR2 (germline): MGHRA, YSYEKL. V gave up 5 bases and J gave up 6 bases; unmatched junction bases: 4. The CDR3 spans 15 residues. This CDR3 reads CASSSRTSGRDTQYF. As DNA, the CDR3 is TGCGCCAGCAGCTCCAGGACTAGCGGGAGGGATACGCAGTATTTT.

V and J are TRBV7-6 and TRBJ2-1; 8 positions match TRBD2. This CDR3 region has 17 residues. CDR1 is SGHVS and CDR2 is FNYEAQ in the germline V gene. V dropped 5 bases and J dropped 4; count of bases not matched to a gene: 13. The CDR3 loop reads CASSRAGSSGTYNEQFF. The CDR3 nucleotides are TGTGCCAGCAGCCGAGCGGGGAGTAGCGGGACTTACAATGAGCAGTTCTTC.

CDR3 nucleotides: TGTGCCAGCAGCTTAGCGGGCGGGGGGCTTGCGAACACTGAAGCTTTCTTT. It codes for CASSLAGGGLANTEAFF. The chain has TRBV11-2 and TRBJ1-1; D is perhaps TRBD1 (6 bases). V shed 1 base and J shed 1 base, with 16 bases lying between them. There are 17 residues in the CDR3. The V gene's germline CDR1 is SGHAT and CDR2 FQNNGV.

CDR3 coding DNA: TGTGCCAGCTCCCATCTGGGCGGGTTGGTAAATGAGCAGTTCTTC. It encodes CASSHLGGLVNEQFF. V and J are TRBV7-6 and TRBJ2-1; maybe TRBD2 (5 bases). Trimming removed 8 bases at V and 7 bases at J, with 21 bases between. Germline V CDR1 and CDR2: SGHVS, FNYEAQ. The CDR3 consists of 15 residues.

V gene TRBV2 combines with J gene TRBJ1-2; 9 bases are shared with TRBD1. The germline V gene has CDR1 SNHLY and CDR2 FYNNEI. With V trimmed by 6 bases and J by 7 bases, 9 bases remained unmatched. The CDR3 runs 14 residues. The CDR3 bases are TGTGCCAGCAGCGGCGACAGGGGGGTGGGTGGCTACACCTTC. Translation: CASSGDRGVGGYTF.

This clone appeared a single time. V is TRBV3-1 (or the pseudogene TRBV3-2) and J is TRBJ2-1, with TRBD1 matching over 10 bases. Germline V gene data show CDR1 as LGHDT and CDR2 as YNNKEL (reference sequence). Trimming took 2 bases from V and 3 from J; bases not matched to a gene: 4. The length of the CDR3 is 16 residues. CDR3 loop: CASSQMGQGNYNEQFF. The CDR3 DNA reads as TGTGCCAGCAGCCAAATGGGACAGGGGAACTACAATGAGCAGTTCTTC.

V and J are TRBV11-2 and TRBJ2-3; possible D gene TRBD2, 5 bases. Germline V CDR1 and CDR2: SGHAT, FQNNGV. The CDR3 contains 15 residues. V gave up 5 bases and J gave up 4 bases, with 16 bases separating them. The DNA for the CDR3 is TGTGCCAGCAGCCCCCTACGAGGAGGCGCAGATACGCAGTATTTT. The encoded protein is CASSPLRGGADTQYF. The full variable domain, rest sourced from reference TRBV11-2 and TRBJ2-3, is EAGVAQSPRYKIIEKRQSVAFWCNPISGHATLYWYQQILGQGPKLLIQFQNNGVVDDSQLPKDRFSAERLKGVDSTLKIQPAKLEDSAVYLCASSPLRGGADTQYFGPGTRLTVL.

The V and J genes are TRBV28 and TRBJ1-3; D perhaps matches TRBD1 (6 bases). The CDR3 spans 16 residues. Looked up from germline, CDR1 is MDHEN and CDR2 is SYDVKM. V gave up 3 bases and J gave up 0 bases, with 12 bases separating them. The CDR3 DNA reads TGTGCCAGCAGTTTCTCGGGACAAAGCTCTGGAAACACCATATATTTT. It is translated as CASSFSGQSSGNTIYF.

This clone was recorded a few times. The J gene is TRBJ1-2, the V gene TRBV28; 7 positions agree with TRBD1. The CDR3 length is 12 residues. The V gene's germline CDR1 is MDHEN and CDR2 SYDVKM. The V segment lost 10 bases and the J segment 3 bases; nucleotides outside the gene matches: 5. CDR3 in DNA: TGTGCCACGACAGGGAACGACTATGGCTACACCTTC. Its translation: CATTGNDYGYTF.

For the CDR3, the DNA is TGTGCCAGTAGTACAACCAGTGCAACTAATGAAAAACTGTTTTTT. Translation gives CASSTTSATNEKLFF. The V and J genes are TRBV19 and TRBJ1-4; D is unresolved. Germline assignment: CDR1 LNHDA and CDR2 SQIVND (reference sequence). This CDR3 has 15 residues. Trimming removed 4 bases at V and 0 bases at J, with 9 bases between.

The chain links TRBV2 to TRBJ1-5, with a tentative D call TRBD1 (5 bases). The germline V gene has CDR1 SNHLY and CDR2 FYNNEI. V lost 6 bases and J lost 3, with 18 bases in between. This CDR3 has 16 residues. The CDR3 nucleotides read TGTGCCAGCAGCGGCGGGACCCCCGTGCCCAATCAGCCCCAGCATTTT. It is translated as CASSGGTPVPNQPQHF. The full variable domain, its missing parts supplied by reference TRBV2 and TRBJ1-5, is EPEVTQTPSHQVTQMGQEVILRCVPISNHLYFYWYRQILGQKVEFLVSFYNNEISEKSEIFDDQFSVERPDGSNFTLKIRSTKLEDSAMYFCASSGGTPVPNQPQHFGDGTRLSIL.

The rearrangement uses TRBV5-1 and TRBJ2-1, with 13 bases fitting TRBD2. The CDR3 spans 19 residues. Germline assignment: CDR1 SGHRS and CDR2 YFSETQ. Trimming took 6 bases from V and 0 from J; bases not matched to a gene: 12. CDR3 sequence (DNA): TGCGCCAGCAAGGCGGCCGGGACTAGCGGGGTTTACTCCTACAATGAGCAGTTCTTC. Protein product: CASKAAGTSGVYSYNEQFF.

This clone was observed a handful of times. The V gene is TRBV10-3, the J gene TRBJ1-2; tentatively, D is TRBD1 (6 bases). CDR3 length equals 17 residues. V gave up 0 bases and J gave up 0 bases, with 14 bases separating them. The V gene's germline CDR1 is ENHRY and CDR2 SYGVKD. The CDR3 is CAISESGQGMANYGYTF. The CDR3 region has the DNA TGTGCCATCAGTGAGTCAGGCCAGGGGATGGCTAACTATGGCTACACCTTC.

V usage is TRBV2 and J usage is TRBJ2-2; 7 bases are shared with TRBD2. This CDR3 has 16 residues. Germline CDR1 reads SNHLY; CDR2 reads FYNNEI. V dropped 7 bases and J dropped 3; count of bases not matched to a gene: 11. Here the CDR3 DNA reads TGTGCCAGCAATCCGCTAGGACTAGGATACACCGGGGAGCTGTTTTTT. This gives the protein CASNPLGLGYTGELFF.

The chain couples TRBV2 to TRBJ2-1; D remains ambiguous. CDR1 and CDR2 (germline): SNHLY, FYNNEI. The V and J ends lost 4 bases and 7 bases respectively, with 14 bases between them. This CDR3 comprises 14 residues. This CDR3 reads CASSGMVTRNEQFF. The CDR3 DNA is TGTGCCAGCAGTGGTATGGTTACACGAAATGAGCAGTTCTTC.